The sequence of this T cell receptor (beta chain) was determined in a study of CXCR3-negative and CXCR3-positive naive CD8 T cells. This CDR3 has 15 residues. Germline assignment: CDR1 SQVTM and CDR2 ANQGSEA. UMI-labeled 5' RACE yielded the TRB cDNA libraries. TCRdb re-called the 5' RACE reads and gives one entry per CDR3 protein, without DNA. This table lists some 130,000 distinct CDR3 sequences. The receptor was isolated from a human donor in good health. Some clones in this sample may be carry-over from other donors' samples. The chain links TRBV29-1 to TRBJ1-1; TCRdb proposes TRBD1, but this gene call is untestable without DNA. Sequenced material: naive CXCR3- CD8+ T cells from blood. The sample's subset: CD45RO-CCR7+CD27+CD95- naive CD8+ T cells lacking CXCR3 (TNR3-). The CDR3: CSVEEPGRLNTEAFF.